This T cell receptor beta chain was profiled in a study of cytomegalovirus exposure and HLA in healthy donors (dated by TCRdb to 2017 to 2019). Study-wide context: According to a later analysis, one platform produced both the roughly 130 validation repertoires and the 730 or so repertoires of the first cohort. The study aimed to test whether signatures of past pathogen exposure could be identified by cataloging public T cell receptors. In addition to the first cohort of 666 subjects, a separate validation cohort of about 120 different subjects was used. To predict cytomegalovirus infection status, the study brought together high-throughput TCR immunosequencing, statistical association of individual TCRs with disease status, and machine learning.

Library construction relied on the immunoSEQ multiplex PCR assay. The study's own analysis went as follows. To diagnose cytomegalovirus status from the catalog of TCR beta chain sequences, a statistical classification framework was built. The table comes from immuneACCESS by way of TCRdb, which keeps in-frame sequences with V and J called. Part of the clones is missing from these tables; in studies checked, under half for an unresolved V gene and the rest for unknown reasons. D and trimming come from the DNA, and the V and J calls and clone size come from that table. Within this sample are fewer than 200,000 clones, with about 85% of them counted one time only. 16% of the sample lies in the top ten. Comments on this clone: Its antigen specificity is not known. No base qualities exist here, and no much larger clone lies one base off it.

Donors formed part of the validation cohort, which comprised 120 subjects and was distinct from the first cohort of over 500 subjects. From V the trimming removes 6 bases and from J it removes 8 bases, while the gene matches leave 15 bases of the junction unaccounted for. The CDR3 has 16 amino acids, counting the end cysteine and phenylalanine. Left in the record is the CDR3 DNA by itself, 48 bases read in frame from the first base. Via the germline V gene (reference sequence), CDR1 is MNHNY and CDR2 SVGAGI. The research as a whole found: In the study, around 150 TCR beta chains were listed as associated with cytomegalovirus. The authors suggested that the approach could potentially be extended to other disease states and immunological phenotypes. The classifier was reported to diagnose cytomegalovirus status with high specificity and sensitivity in both the original cohort and the validation cohort. A later analysis found that TCRs clustered in the first cohort also tended to co-occur in the approximately 120 validation repertoires, with more than 90% of cluster scores above 0. A few of the identified cytomegalovirus-associated TCR beta chains were confirmed in vitro to be specific for cytomegalovirus antigens. A later analysis had no HLA typing for the validation cohort, so co-occurrence there was scored across all 110 or so repertoires. While some public TCRs were present in many individuals, most TCR sequences turned up only very rarely across donors.

Rearrangement joined TRBV6-6 to TRBJ1-2; 10 junctional bases match TRBD1. This TCR came from a man between 18 and 35 years old in good health and CMV-seropositive. The sample comprised PBMCs. The CDR3 in this case is CASRGQGHLFPGGYTF. The nucleotide sequence reads as follows: TGTGCCAGCAGGGGACAGGGGCATTTATTCCCAGGAGGCTACACCTTC.